This T cell receptor (beta chain) was sequenced in a study of T cell clusters in autoimmune cytopenias. Germline CDR1 MNHNS, CDR2 SASEGT. The CDR3 is 14 residues long. TRB amplification used approximately 250 ng of peripheral blood genomic DNA. TRB rearrangements were amplified by touch-down multiplex PCR with mixed TRB-A/B primers. TCRdb reanalyzed the multiplex PCR reads, giving one entry per CDR3 protein sequence and no DNA. Its clone listing holds roughly 6,900 distinct CDR3 sequences. The sequence derives from a human donor with an autoimmune cytopenia or autoimmune hepatitis (not recorded which). The sequenced sample was peripheral blood. The chain has TRBV6-1 and TRBJ1-2; TCRdb indicates TRBD1, and absent DNA this call remains unverified. The CDR3 protein is CASSYGQGALGYTF.